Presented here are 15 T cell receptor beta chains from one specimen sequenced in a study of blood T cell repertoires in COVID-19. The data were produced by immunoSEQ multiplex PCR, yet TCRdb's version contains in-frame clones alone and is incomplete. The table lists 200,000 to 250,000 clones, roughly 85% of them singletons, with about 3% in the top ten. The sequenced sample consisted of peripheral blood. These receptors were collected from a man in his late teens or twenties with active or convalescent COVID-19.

The CDR3 bases are TGTGCCACCAGCACCCGGAGGGATCTGGCTGAAGCTTTCTTT. The encoded protein is CATSTRRDLAEAFF. The chain recombines TRBV15 with TRBJ1-1, with D hard to call. Per germline, CDR1 LNHNV and CDR2 YYDKDF (reference sequence). V gave up 4 bases and J gave up 6 bases, with 15 bases separating them. There are 14 residues in the CDR3.

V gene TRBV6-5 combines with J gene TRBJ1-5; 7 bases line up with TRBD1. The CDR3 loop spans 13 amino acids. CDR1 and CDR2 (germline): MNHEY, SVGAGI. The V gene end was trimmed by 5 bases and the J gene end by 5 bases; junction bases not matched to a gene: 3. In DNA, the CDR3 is TGTGCCAGCAGTCCCGACAGGGATCAGCCCCAGCATTTT. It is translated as CASSPDRDQPQHF.

This chain's CDR3 is CASIGLAEETQYF. The CDR3 coding sequence is TGTGCCAGTATCGGGCTAGCGGAGGAGACCCAGTACTTC. The chain employs TRBV19 and TRBJ2-5; 7 bases fit TRBD2. CDR1 LNHDA and CDR2 SQIVND come from the germline V gene (reference sequence). Unmatched junction bases numbered 7, after V lost 7 bases and J lost 5 bases. The CDR3 is made up of 13 amino acids.

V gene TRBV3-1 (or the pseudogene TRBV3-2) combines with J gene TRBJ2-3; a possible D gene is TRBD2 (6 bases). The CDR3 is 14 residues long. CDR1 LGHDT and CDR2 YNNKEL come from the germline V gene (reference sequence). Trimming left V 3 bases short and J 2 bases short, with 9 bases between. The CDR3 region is CASSQRDSTDTQYF. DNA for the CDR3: TGTGCCAGCAGCCAGAGGGACTCCACAGATACGCAGTATTTT.

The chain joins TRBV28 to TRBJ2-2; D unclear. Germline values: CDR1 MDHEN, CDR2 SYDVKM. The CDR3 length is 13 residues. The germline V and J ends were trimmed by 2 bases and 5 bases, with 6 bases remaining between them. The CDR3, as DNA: TGTGCCAGCAGTTTAACTAATACCGGGGAGCTGTTTTTT. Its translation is CASSLTNTGELFF.

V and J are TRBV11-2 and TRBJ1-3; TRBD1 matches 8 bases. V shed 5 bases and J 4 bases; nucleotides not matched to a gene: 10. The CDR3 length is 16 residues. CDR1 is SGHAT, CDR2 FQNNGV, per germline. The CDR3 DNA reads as TGTGCCAGCAGCCCCCGACAGGGGCTCACAGGAAACACCATATATTTT. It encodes CASSPRQGLTGNTIYF.

The CDR3 DNA reads as TGTGCCAGCAGTGGGTGGGAGGGGCCAGAGACCCAGTACTTC. Its translation is CASSGWEGPETQYF. The chain links TRBV25-1 to TRBJ2-5; 7 bases are a match to TRBD2. CDR1 is MGHDK and CDR2 is SYGVNS in the germline V gene. The CDR3 extends over 14 amino acids. V shed 4 bases, J shed 4 bases, and the junction held 6 bases outside the gene matches.

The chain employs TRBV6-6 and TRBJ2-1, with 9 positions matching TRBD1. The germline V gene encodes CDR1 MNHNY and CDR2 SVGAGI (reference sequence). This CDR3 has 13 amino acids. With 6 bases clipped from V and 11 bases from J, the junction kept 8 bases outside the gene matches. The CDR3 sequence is CASSNTGGGKQFF. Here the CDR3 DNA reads TGTGCCAGCAGCAATACAGGGGGCGGAAAGCAGTTCTTC.

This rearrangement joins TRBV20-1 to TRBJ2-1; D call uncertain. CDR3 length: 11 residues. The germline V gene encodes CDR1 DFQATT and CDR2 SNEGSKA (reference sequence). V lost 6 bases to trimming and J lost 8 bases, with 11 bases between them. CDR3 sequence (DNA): TGCAGTGCCAAGAGCGTCGATGAGCAGTTCTTC. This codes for CSAKSVDEQFF.

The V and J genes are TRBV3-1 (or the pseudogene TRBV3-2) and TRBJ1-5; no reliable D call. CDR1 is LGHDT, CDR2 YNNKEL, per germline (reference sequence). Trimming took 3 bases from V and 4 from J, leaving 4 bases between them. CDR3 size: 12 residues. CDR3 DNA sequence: TGTGCCAGCAGCCAGTCTAATCAGCCCCAGCATTTT. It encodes CASSQSNQPQHF.

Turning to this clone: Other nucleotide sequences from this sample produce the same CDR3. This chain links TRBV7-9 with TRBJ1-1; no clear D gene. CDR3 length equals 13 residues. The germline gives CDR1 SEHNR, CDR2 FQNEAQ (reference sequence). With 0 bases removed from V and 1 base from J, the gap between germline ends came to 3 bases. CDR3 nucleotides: TGTGCCAGCAGCTTAGCACAGAACACTGAAGCTTTCTTT. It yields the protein CASSLAQNTEAFF.

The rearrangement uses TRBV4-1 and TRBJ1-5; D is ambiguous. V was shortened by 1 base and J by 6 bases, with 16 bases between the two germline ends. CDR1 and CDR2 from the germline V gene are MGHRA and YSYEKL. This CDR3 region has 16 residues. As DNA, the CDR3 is TGCGCCAGCAGCCAAGTGCAGTCAACAGTCGGTCAGCCCCAGCATTTT. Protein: CASSQVQSTVGQPQHF.

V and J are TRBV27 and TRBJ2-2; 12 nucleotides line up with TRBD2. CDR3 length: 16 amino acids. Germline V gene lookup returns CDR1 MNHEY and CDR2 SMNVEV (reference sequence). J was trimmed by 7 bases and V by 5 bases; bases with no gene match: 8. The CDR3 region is CASSAGLAGWGGELFF. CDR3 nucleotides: TGTGCCAGCAGTGCTGGACTAGCGGGATGGGGCGGGGAGCTGTTTTTT.

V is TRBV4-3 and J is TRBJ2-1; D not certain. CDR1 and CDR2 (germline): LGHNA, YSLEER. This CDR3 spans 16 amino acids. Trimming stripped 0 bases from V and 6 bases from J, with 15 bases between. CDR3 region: CASSQDRNYYSNEQFF. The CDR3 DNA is TGCGCCAGCAGCCAAGACCGGAACTATTATAGCAATGAGCAGTTCTTC.

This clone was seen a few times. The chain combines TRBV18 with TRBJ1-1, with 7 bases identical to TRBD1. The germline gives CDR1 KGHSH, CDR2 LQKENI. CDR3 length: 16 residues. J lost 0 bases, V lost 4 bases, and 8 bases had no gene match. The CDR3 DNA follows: TGTGCCAGCTCACAGCGACAGGGCCCCATGAACACTGAAGCTTTCTTT. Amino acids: CASSQRQGPMNTEAFF.